A selection of T cell receptor beta chains follows, all from one sample in a study of PD-L1 blockade in urothelial cancer. TCRdb keeps only in-frame clones here, not all; method: immunoSEQ multiplex PCR. The sample has about 120,000 clones, about 89% seen once. Sequenced here: PBMCs, sampled around atezolizumab (anti-PD-L1) treatment. These receptors all stem from a man in his sixties with urothelial cancer. The CDR3 runs from the conserved cysteine through the conserved F or W. A D gene is named only where the DNA matches it firmly. Rows give clone size only sometimes, using once, few, many, or a class for an expanded clone.

v_call,j_call,d_call,clone_size,cdr3_nt,cdr3_aa
TRBV7-2,TRBJ2-1,TRBD2,-,TGTGCCAGCAGCTTATCCGCTAGCGGGATTCGGTTCTTC,CASSLSASGIRFF
TRBV7-9,TRBJ2-3,TRBD2,-,TGTGCCAGCAGCTTGCCTAGCGGGGGCACAGATACGCAGTATTTT,CASSLPSGGTDTQYF
TRBV7-8,TRBJ1-2,-,-,TGTGCCAGCAGCCGCGGTGTGGCTGGCTATGGCTACACCTTC,CASSRGVAGYGYTF
TRBV7-9,TRBJ1-1,TRBD1,-,TGTGCCAGCAGCCCAGGGGGAACTGAAGCTTTCTTT,CASSPGGTEAFF
TRBV6-5,TRBJ1-4,-,once,TGTGCCAGCAGATCAATTAATGAAAAACTGTTTTTT,CASRSINEKLFF
TRBV4-1,TRBJ1-2,TRBD1,-,TGCGCCAGCAGCCAAGATGCTACCCCGGGACAGGGGATGAATGGCTACACCTTC,CASSQDATPGQGMNGYTF
TRBV28,TRBJ1-2,-,-,TGTGCCAGCAGTTACATTGGAGGGAACTATGGCTACACCTTC,CASSYIGGNYGYTF
TRBV14,TRBJ2-5,TRBD2,-,TGTGCCAGCAGTCGCCTTACTAGCGGTCTGGAGACCCAGTACTTC,CASSRLTSGLETQYF
TRBV5-1,TRBJ2-2,-,-,TGCGCCAGCAGCTTGGATACCTCGGGGAGAACCGGGGAGCTGTTTTTT,CASSLDTSGRTGELFF
TRBV6-6,TRBJ2-7,TRBD2,-,TGTGCCAGCAGTTACTCTGGCCTAGCGGGGACCTACGAGCAGTACTTC,CASSYSGLAGTYEQYF
TRBV7-2,TRBJ2-3,-,-,TGTGCCAGCAGCTTAGGGCCGGGGATCGTAGATACGCAGTATTTT,CASSLGPGIVDTQYF
TRBV19,TRBJ2-1,-,-,TGTGCCAGTAGTATAGATGCAAGCATTGAGCAGTTCTTC,CASSIDASIEQFF
TRBV12-5,TRBJ1-5,-,-,TGTGCTAGTGGTTCGGGCCCGGGCGGGGTTGGCAATCAGCCCCAGCATTTT,CASGSGPGGVGNQPQHF
TRBV7-2,TRBJ1-3,-,few,TGTGCCAGCAGCTACCAATTAGCAGGGGTTGGAAACACCATATATTTT,CASSYQLAGVGNTIYF
TRBV29-1,TRBJ2-4,-,-,TGCAGCGTGGCGACAGCAATCGGAGCCAAAAACATTCAGTACTTC,CSVATAIGAKNIQYF
TRBV7-6,TRBJ2-1,-,-,TGTGCCAGCAGCTCTAGATACAATGAGCAGTTCTTC,CASSSRYNEQFF
TRBV10-3,TRBJ2-7,TRBD1,once,TGTGCCATCAGTGAGTCGGGGACAGGGGATACTTACGAGCAGTACTTC,CAISESGTGDTYEQYF
TRBV5-5,TRBJ2-5,TRBD2,-,TGTGCCAGCAGCTCGGGACTAGCTTTACAAGAGACCCAGTACTTC,CASSSGLALQETQYF
TRBV5-1,TRBJ2-5,-,-,TGCGCCAGCAGCTTTTCCCCGCGGGCGCAAGAGACCCAGTACTTC,CASSFSPRAQETQYF
TRBV5-4,TRBJ2-1,-,once,TGTGCCAGCAGCCCGGGGTTGGAAGACAATGAGCAGTTCTTC,CASSPGLEDNEQFF
TRBV28,TRBJ1-1,TRBD1,-,TGTGCCAGCAGTTTACGGACAGGGGGCACTGAAGCTTTCTTT,CASSLRTGGTEAFF
TRBV6-1,TRBJ1-1,TRBD1,-,TGTGCCAGCAGTGAAGCGGCGGGACAGTGGTTT,CASSEAAGQWF
TRBV5-4,TRBJ2-1,TRBD2,-,TGTGCCAGCAGTCGCCCTAGCGGACCCTACAATGAGCAGTTCTTC,CASSRPSGPYNEQFF
TRBV19,TRBJ2-5,TRBD1,-,TGTGCCAGTAAGGACAGGTTGGAGACCCAGTACTTC,CASKDRLETQYF
TRBV7-9,TRBJ2-2,-,-,TGTGCCAGCAGCTTAGAGTCCGGAGCGGGCACCGGGGAGCTGTTTTTT,CASSLESGAGTGELFF
TRBV7-2,TRBJ1-2,-,-,TGTGCCAGCAGCAAGAACAGCTATGGCTACACCTTC,CASSKNSYGYTF
TRBV27,TRBJ1-5,TRBD1,-,TGTGCCAGCAGTTTATCGTGGCCGGGACAGACCTATCAGCCCCAGCATTTT,CASSLSWPGQTYQPQHF
TRBV10-1,TRBJ1-1,-,-,TGCGCCAGCAGTTGGGCCAGGAACACTGAAGCTTTCTTT,CASSWARNTEAFF
TRBV5-5,TRBJ1-2,-,once,TGTGCCAGCAGCGCAGGGGAAAGAGGGGCGGCCTACCTAGGAGAGGGCTACACCTTC,CASSAGERGAAYLGEGYTF
TRBV11-3,TRBJ2-7,TRBD2,-,TGTGCCAGCAGCTTATTCGAATACGGGGGGGCCCACGAGCAGTACTTC,CASSLFEYGGAHEQYF